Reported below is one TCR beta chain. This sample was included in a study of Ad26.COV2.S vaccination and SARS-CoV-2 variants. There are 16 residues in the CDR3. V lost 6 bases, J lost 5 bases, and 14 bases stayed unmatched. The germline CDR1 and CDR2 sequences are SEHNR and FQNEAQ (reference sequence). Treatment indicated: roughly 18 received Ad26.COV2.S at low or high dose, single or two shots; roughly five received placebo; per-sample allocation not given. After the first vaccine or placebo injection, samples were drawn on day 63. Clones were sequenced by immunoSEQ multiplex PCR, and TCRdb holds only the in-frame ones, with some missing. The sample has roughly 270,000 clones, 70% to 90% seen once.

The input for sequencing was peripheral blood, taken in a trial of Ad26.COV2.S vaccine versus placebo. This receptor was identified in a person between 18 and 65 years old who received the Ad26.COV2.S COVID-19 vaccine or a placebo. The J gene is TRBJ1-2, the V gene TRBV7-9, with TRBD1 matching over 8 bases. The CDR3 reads CASRAPEQGASYGYTF. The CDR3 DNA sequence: TGTGCCAGCAGAGCACCCGAGCAGGGGGCTTCGTATGGCTACACCTTC.